This T cell receptor (beta chain) stems from a study of a mutant IDH1 vaccine in newly diagnosed glioma. Time point described: week 5, during vaccination. Vaccination used 300 ug of mutant IDH1 20-mer peptide per dose, with topical imiquimod. TCRdb's copy holds only in-frame clones and misses some; the assay was immunoSEQ multiplex PCR. In the table there are some 60,000 clones, about 90% of which are singletons. On this clone: Antigen unknown.

Germline CDR1 reads SGHRS; CDR2 reads YFSETQ. The V gene end was trimmed by 3 bases and the J gene end by 2 bases; junction bases not matched to a gene: 3. This CDR3 region has 16 residues. Specimen: PBMCs, collected from a glioma patient whose treatment included an IDH1 peptide vaccine. The chain employs TRBV5-1 and TRBJ2-2; TRBD2 matches at 11 bases. The clonotype was recovered from a woman in her thirties or forties with glioma. CDR3 DNA sequence: TGCGCCAGCAGCTCCGGGACTAGCGGCAACACCGGGGAGCTGTTTTTT. Its translation: CASSSGTSGNTGELFF.